The sequence of this T cell receptor beta chain was determined in a study of early T cells in non-severe SARS-CoV-2 infection. Study overall: Chains were not paired, and sequencing was done on bulk RNA from unsorted whole blood.

Study conclusions and caveats: VDJdb matching favored anti-spike CD8 responses, missing private and CD4 specificities.

This clonotype was counted a few times. Its antigen remains unknown. Individual cDNA molecules were tagged with unique molecular identifiers, the study reported. TCRdb passed the 5' RACE reads through MiXCR, listing each CDR3 protein once. The sample has tens of thousands of distinct CDR3 sequences; roughly a tenth are singletons. Germline CDR1 is MNHNY and CDR2 is SVGAGI (reference sequence). The CDR3 totals 17 residues. The ends were cut back, 4 bases at V and 3 bases at J, with 21 bases in the middle. The sample was whole blood. The origin of this receptor is an adult who was a healthcare worker with PCR-confirmed SARS-CoV-2 infection or an uninfected control (not recorded which). The chain carries TRBV6-6 and TRBJ1-2; weak D call: TRBD1 (6 bases). CDR3 coding DNA: TGTGCCAGCAGTTTCTCTGCGGCACAGGGATTGGACTATGGCTACACCTTC. It is translated as CASSFSAAQGLDYGYTF.